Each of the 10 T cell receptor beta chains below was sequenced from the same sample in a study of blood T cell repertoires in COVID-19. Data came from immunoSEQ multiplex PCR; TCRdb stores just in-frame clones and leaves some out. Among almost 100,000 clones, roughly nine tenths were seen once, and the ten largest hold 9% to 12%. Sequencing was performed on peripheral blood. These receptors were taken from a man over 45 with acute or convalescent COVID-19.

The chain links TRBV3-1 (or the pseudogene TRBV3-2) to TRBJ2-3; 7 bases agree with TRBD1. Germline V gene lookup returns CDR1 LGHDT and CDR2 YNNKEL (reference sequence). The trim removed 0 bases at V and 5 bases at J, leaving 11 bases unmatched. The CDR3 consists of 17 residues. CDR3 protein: CASSQERDSRGGDTQYF. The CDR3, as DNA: TGTGCCAGCAGCCAAGAGAGGGACAGCCGCGGTGGAGATACGCAGTATTTT.

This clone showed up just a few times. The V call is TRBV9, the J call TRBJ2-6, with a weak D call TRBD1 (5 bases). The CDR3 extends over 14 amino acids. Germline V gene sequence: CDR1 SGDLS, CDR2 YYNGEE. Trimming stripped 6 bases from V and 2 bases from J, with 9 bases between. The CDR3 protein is CASMQGPGANVLTF. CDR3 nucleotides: TGTGCCAGCATGCAGGGCCCTGGGGCCAACGTCCTGACTTTC.

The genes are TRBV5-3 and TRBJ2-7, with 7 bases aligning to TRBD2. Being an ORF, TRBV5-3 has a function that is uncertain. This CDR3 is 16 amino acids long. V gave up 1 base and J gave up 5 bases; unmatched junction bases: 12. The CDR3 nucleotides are TGTGCCAGAAGCTTGACCCATTGGCGGGAGTTCAACGAGCAGTACTTC. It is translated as CARSLTHWREFNEQYF.

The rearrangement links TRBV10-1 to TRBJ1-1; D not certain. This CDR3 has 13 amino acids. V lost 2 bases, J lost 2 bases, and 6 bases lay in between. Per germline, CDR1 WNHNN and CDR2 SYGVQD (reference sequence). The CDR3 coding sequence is TGCGCCAGCAGTGAGCAGGCCAACACTGAAGCTTTCTTT. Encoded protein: CASSEQANTEAFF.

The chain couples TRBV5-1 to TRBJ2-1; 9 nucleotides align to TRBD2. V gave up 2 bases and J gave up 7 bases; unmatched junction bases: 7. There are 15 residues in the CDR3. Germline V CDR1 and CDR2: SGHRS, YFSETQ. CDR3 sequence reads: CASSFAAGGPNEQFF. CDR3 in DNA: TGCGCCAGCAGCTTTGCGGCGGGAGGGCCGAATGAGCAGTTCTTC.

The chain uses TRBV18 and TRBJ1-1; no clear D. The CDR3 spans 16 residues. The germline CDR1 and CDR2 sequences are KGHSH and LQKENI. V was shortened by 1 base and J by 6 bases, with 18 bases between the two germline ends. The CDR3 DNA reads TGTGCCAGCTCACCACTGGTTGGGAGGAAGGACGCTGAAGCTTTCTTT. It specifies CASSPLVGRKDAEAFF.

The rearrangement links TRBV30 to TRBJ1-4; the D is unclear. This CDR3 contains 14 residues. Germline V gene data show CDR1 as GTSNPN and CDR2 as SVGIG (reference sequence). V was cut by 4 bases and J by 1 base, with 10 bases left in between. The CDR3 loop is CAWTHGVTNEKLFF. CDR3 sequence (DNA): TGTGCCTGGACACACGGAGTAACTAATGAAAAACTGTTTTTT. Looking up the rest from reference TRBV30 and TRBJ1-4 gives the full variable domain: SQTIHQWPATLVQPVGSPLSLECTVEGTSNPNLYWYRQAAGRGLQLLFYSVGIGQISSEVPQNLSASRPQDRQFILSSKKLLLSDSGFYLCAWTHGVTNEKLFFGSGTQLSVL.

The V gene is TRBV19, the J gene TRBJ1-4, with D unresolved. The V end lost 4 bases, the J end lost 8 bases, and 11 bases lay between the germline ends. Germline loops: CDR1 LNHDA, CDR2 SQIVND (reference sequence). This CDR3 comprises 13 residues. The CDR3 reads CASSRRGWEKLFF. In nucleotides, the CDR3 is TGTGCCAGTAGTAGGCGCGGATGGGAAAAACTGTTTTTT.

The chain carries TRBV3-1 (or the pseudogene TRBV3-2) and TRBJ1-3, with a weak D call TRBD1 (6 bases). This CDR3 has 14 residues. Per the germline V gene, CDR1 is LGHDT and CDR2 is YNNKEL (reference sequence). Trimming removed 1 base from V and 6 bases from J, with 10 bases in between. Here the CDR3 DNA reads TGTGCCAGCAGCCAAGCCGGGACACTAAACACCATATATTTT. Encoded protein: CASSQAGTLNTIYF.

The CDR3 loop is CASSVGRGSPLHF. The CDR3 nucleotides read TGTGCCAGCAGCGTGGGGCGGGGGTCACCCCTCCACTTT. V usage is TRBV9 and J usage is TRBJ1-6; weak D call: TRBD1 (5 bases). With 2 bases removed from V and 10 bases from J, the gap between germline ends came to 10 bases. This CDR3 has 13 residues. Germline lookup yields CDR1 SGDLS and CDR2 YYNGEE. The whole variable domain, remainder taken from reference TRBV9 and TRBJ1-6, is DSGVTQTPKHLITATGQRVTLRCSPRSGDLSVYWYQQSLDQGLQFLIQYYNGEERAKGNILERFSAQQFPDLHSELNLSSLELGDSALYFCASSVGRGSPLHFGNGTRLTVT.